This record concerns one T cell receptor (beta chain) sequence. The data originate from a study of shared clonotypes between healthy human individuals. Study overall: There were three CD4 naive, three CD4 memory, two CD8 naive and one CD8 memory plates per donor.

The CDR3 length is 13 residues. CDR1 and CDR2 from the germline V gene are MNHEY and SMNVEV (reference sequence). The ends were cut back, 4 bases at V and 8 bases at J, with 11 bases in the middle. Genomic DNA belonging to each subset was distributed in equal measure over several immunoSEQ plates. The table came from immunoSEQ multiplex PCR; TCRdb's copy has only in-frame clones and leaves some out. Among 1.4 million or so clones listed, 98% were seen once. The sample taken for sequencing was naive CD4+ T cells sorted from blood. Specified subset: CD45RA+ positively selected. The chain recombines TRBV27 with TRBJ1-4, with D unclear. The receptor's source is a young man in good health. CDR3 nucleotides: TGTGCCAGCAGTTCCATGCCTGACGAAAAACTGTTTTTT. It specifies CASSSMPDEKLFF.